This T cell receptor beta chain appears in the sequencing data of a study of blood T cells in healthy people across ages. Through a sample-barcoded 5' primer and a J-beta primer mix, a second PCR was run for about 6 to 11 cycles. Each CDR3 protein gets one entry after TCRdb re-called the 5' RACE reads with MiXCR. The table includes about 1 million distinct CDR3 sequences, roughly a quarter detected once. This clonotype was seen a few times. This may stem from a read error, because a much larger clone lies one nucleotide away. These sequences were also reported in another study, on T cells of mothers and their children. This second study notes: Overlap in related mother-child pairs always slightly exceeded unrelated pairs, never significantly.

This sequence was found in a girl aged 2-10 years in good health. The sequenced sample was blood.

The CDR3 coding sequence is TGTGCCAGCAGCGAAACAACCGGGACAGCGACCACTATGGTCGGGGAGCTGTTTTTT. Translated: CASSETTGTATTMVGELFF. This chain links TRBV12-3 or TRBV12-4 with TRBJ2-2; 7 positions match TRBD1. The V and J ends lost 6 bases and 7 bases, in that order; junction bases with no gene match: 23. The length of the CDR3 is 19 residues.